This TCR beta chain appears in the sequencing data of a study of CD8+CD57+ T cells in acquired aplastic anemia. Study-level results: Both patients and controls carried the same twenty-nine CD8+ CDR3 sequences.

Germline CDR1 is SNHLY and CDR2 is FYNNEI. CDR3 length: 13 residues. V was pared by 8 bases and J by 0 bases, with 9 bases between. Of note for this clonotype: The antigen is undetermined.

CDR3 and TCR beta VDJ profiling relied on a genomic DNA template. Each CDR3 protein gets one entry after TCRdb re-called the reads with MiXCR. In the table there are hundreds of thousands of distinct CDR3 sequences, approximately 82% of which are singletons. For sequencing, patients were chosen who had shown expansion of CD8+CD57+ cells by flow cytometry. The chain couples TRBV2 to TRBJ2-3; D unclear. This receptor was obtained from a human donor with aplastic anemia. Sequences were obtained from sorted CD4+, CD8+, or CD8+CD57+ T cells (not recorded which) from PBMCs. CDR3 in amino acids: CASLDPSTDTQYF. The CDR3, as DNA: TGTGCCAGCCTAGACCCTAGCACAGATACGCAGTATTTT.